This T cell receptor (beta chain) originates from a study of beta chain features in type 1 diabetes. Across the whole study: In age, gender and cell yields, patients were similar to healthy donors.

The study's findings and limits: In the patient group, naive, central memory and Treg TCRB repertoires seemed more alike than in the healthy donor group.

Donors contributed one heparinised blood draw apiece, averaging about 100 mL. CD45RO/CCR7/CD25/CD127/CD95/CD27 sorting isolated CD4+ naive, central memory, regulatory and stem cell-like memory cells. This clone has only a few counts. The antigen is unknown. Reverse transcription of all isolated RNA meant that expressed TCRB transcripts were sequenced. Using immunoSEQ multiplex PCR, the repertoire was profiled, and TCRdb retains in-frame clones only, with some absent. This table holds some 330,000 clones, 11% found once. Specimen: naive CD4+ T cells from blood. The origin of this receptor is a woman younger than 45 in good health.

The CDR3 DNA is TGTGCCAGCAGTTCTTTCCAGGTCTCCTACGAGCAGTACTTC. The encoded protein is CASSSFQVSYEQYF. The chain recombines TRBV28 with TRBJ2-7; D unresolved. This CDR3 region has 14 residues. In germline, CDR1 is MDHEN, CDR2 SYDVKM. The V gene lost 4 bases and the J gene lost 0 bases, with 10 bases spanning the gap.